These 13 T cell receptor beta chains came from one sample sequenced in a study of cytomegalovirus exposure and HLA in healthy donors. The PCR used 60 Vbeta and 13 Jbeta primers. Assay used: immunoSEQ multiplex PCR; TCRdb lists only in-frame clones, some missing. Found here are approximately 150,000 clones, roughly 78% of them singletons; the top ten hold roughly 13%. What was sequenced was PBMCs. Receptors were obtained from a woman aged 50 to 65 in good health and CMV-seropositive.

The gene calls are TRBV7-9 and TRBJ2-1, with 7 bases matching TRBD1. The CDR3 is 15 residues long. Germline assignment: CDR1 SEHNR and CDR2 FQNEAQ (reference sequence). Trimming at V came to 5 bases and at J to 2 bases, leaving 6 bases not matched to a gene. The DNA of the CDR3 is TGTGCCAGCAGCCCACAGGGGATTACCTACAATGAGCAGTTCTTC. Translating gives CASSPQGITYNEQFF.

J is TRBJ2-7 and V is TRBV5-1; TRBD1 aligns across 7 bases. Germline CDR1 SGHRS, CDR2 YFSETQ. J lost 3 bases, V lost 1 base, and 4 bases had no gene match. The CDR3 is 14 amino acids. This chain's CDR3 is CASSLYDRVYEQYF. The CDR3 DNA follows: TGCGCCAGCAGCTTGTATGACAGGGTCTACGAGCAGTACTTC.

This clone was detected only a few times. This sequence joins TRBV7-9 and TRBJ1-6; D call uncertain. The CDR3 totals 14 residues. Trimming took 5 bases from V and 4 from J, leaving 9 bases between them. Germline V lookup: CDR1 SEHNR, CDR2 FQNEAQ (reference sequence). CDR3 region: CASSAGFYNSPLHF. CDR3 nucleotides: TGTGCCAGCAGCGCGGGCTTTTATAATTCACCCCTCCACTTT.

This clone has a handful of counts. V and J are TRBV25-1 and TRBJ1-4, with D tentatively TRBD1 (5 bases). CDR1 and CDR2 from the germline V gene are MGHDK and SYGVNS. This CDR3 is 15 amino acids long. The V end was cut by 4 bases, the J end by 2 bases, with 11 bases between. CDR3: CASSVPQGTNEKLFF. CDR3 in DNA: TGTGCCAGCAGTGTACCCCAGGGCACTAATGAAAAACTGTTTTTT.

The chain is built from TRBV7-3 and TRBJ2-2; possibly TRBD2 for D (6 bases). The CDR3 totals 12 residues. V was trimmed by 4 bases and J by 6 bases, leaving 6 bases between them. Per the germline V gene, CDR1 is SGHTA and CDR2 is FQGTGA. The CDR3 spells CASSSGAGELFF. CDR3 DNA: TGTGCCAGCAGCTCGGGGGCCGGGGAGCTGTTTTTT.

V gene TRBV5-5 combines with J gene TRBJ2-2; D call uncertain. Trimming removed 4 bases from V and 2 bases from J, with 9 bases in between. Germline values: CDR1 SGHKS, CDR2 YYEKEE (reference sequence). CDR3 length: 14 residues. The CDR3 nucleotides are TGTGCCAGCAGCGTCGAGCCTAACACCGGGGAGCTGTTTTTT. As protein: CASSVEPNTGELFF.

There are a few counts of this clone. The chain combines TRBV10-1 with TRBJ2-5; 9 bases match TRBD1. From germline, CDR1 is WNHNN and CDR2 SYGVQD (reference sequence). V gave up 4 bases and J gave up 4 bases; unmatched junction bases: 4. CDR3 length: 14 residues. In nucleotides, the CDR3 is TGCGCCAGCAGTGGTGACAGGGGGGGAGAGACCCAGTACTTC. Translating gives CASSGDRGGETQYF.

This clone was found once. V usage is TRBV6-4 and J usage is TRBJ2-2; 8 bases are a match to TRBD1. Germline CDR1 and CDR2: MRHNA and SNTAGT. After removal of 6 bases from V and 3 bases from J, the junction contained 6 bases not matched to a gene. The CDR3 runs 15 residues. Here the CDR3 reads CASSPDRGDTGELFF. For the CDR3, the DNA is TGTGCCAGCAGCCCTGACAGGGGAGACACCGGGGAGCTGTTTTTT.

The genes are TRBV5-5 and TRBJ1-2; D not resolved. The V end lost 1 base, the J end lost 7 bases, and 11 bases lay between the germline ends. CDR1 SGHKS and CDR2 YYEKEE come from the germline V gene (reference sequence). This CDR3 has 13 amino acids. The CDR3 DNA sequence: TGTGCCAGCAGCTTGTACGGAGGGTTTGGCTACACCTTC. Translated: CASSLYGGFGYTF.

The rearrangement joins TRBV9 to TRBJ2-7; TRBD1 matches at 8 bases. Trimming removed 4 bases from V and 2 bases from J; junction bases left unmatched: 8. Looked up from germline, CDR1 is SGDLS and CDR2 is YYNGEE. The CDR3 is 15 residues long. This chain's CDR3 is CASSPWGQATYEQYF. In DNA form, the CDR3 reads TGTGCCAGCAGCCCCTGGGGACAGGCTACCTACGAGCAGTACTTC.

This rearrangement joins TRBV2 to TRBJ2-3; 9 bases map to TRBD1. V lost 5 bases, J lost 1 base, and 7 bases stayed unmatched. Germline CDR1 is SNHLY and CDR2 is FYNNEI. The CDR3 is made up of 16 amino acids. CDR3: CASSRTGVEGTDTQYF. As DNA, the CDR3 is TGTGCCAGCAGTCGGACAGGGGTTGAGGGCACAGATACGCAGTATTTT.

This clone turned up a few times. The V call is TRBV13, the J call TRBJ2-3; TRBD2 matches 10 bases. V lost 5 bases, J lost 2 bases, and 16 bases stayed unmatched. Per germline, CDR1 PRHDT and CDR2 FYEKMQ (reference sequence). The CDR3 sequence is 19 residues long. The CDR3 region has the DNA TGTGCCAGCAGCCAAGATGAGGTCGTAGCGGGGGGCCCCACAGATACGCAGTATTTT. Translated: CASSQDEVVAGGPTDTQYF.

Only one count was recorded for this clone. The CDR3 bases are TGTGCCAGCAGCCCCCGACTGGGGGCTTACAATGAGCAGTTCTTC. Its translation: CASSPRLGAYNEQFF. The rearrangement joins TRBV9 to TRBJ2-1; perhaps TRBD1 as D (6 bases). The CDR3 is 15 residues long. Germline V gene data show CDR1 as SGDLS and CDR2 as YYNGEE. With 4 bases removed from V and 4 bases from J, the gap between germline ends came to 15 bases. The full variable domain, completed using reference TRBV9 and TRBJ2-1, is DSGVTQTPKHLITATGQRVTLRCSPRSGDLSVYWYQQSLDQGLQFLIQYYNGEERAKGNILERFSAQQFPDLHSELNLSSLELGDSALYFCASSPRLGAYNEQFFGPGTRLTVL.